This section outlines one T cell receptor (beta chain) sequence together with its context. What it binds is not known. CDR3 size: 15 residues. Trimming took 0 bases from V and 4 from J, leaving 10 bases between them. Germline lookup yields CDR1 MNHNY and CDR2 SVGAGI (reference sequence). TCRdb's copy holds only in-frame clones and misses some; the assay was immunoSEQ multiplex PCR. The table includes some 120,000 clones, approximately 85% detected once. The data are from a study of T cell responses to AZD1222 COVID-19 vaccine. Findings and limits, study-wide: Researchers report vaccine-associated CD4 TCRs spanning spike, with dominance at 160-218 and 743-854. Sampling that yielded the repertoires occurred only after the peak T cell response. Unmutated variant regions are reportedly the target of nearly half of TCRs that are spike-specific. Spike-specific TCR repertoires showed rising breadth and depth after two AZD1222 doses.

The source material was peripheral blood, sampled on day 0 of MenACWY control vaccination. The V call is TRBV6-6, the J call TRBJ1-3; D may be TRBD1 (5 bases). This receptor was obtained from an adult in good health. The CDR3 DNA reads TGTGCCAGCAGTTACTCCGTGGGGCGAGGAAACACCATATATTTT. Translated: CASSYSVGRGNTIYF.